A selection of T cell receptor beta chains follows, all from one sample in a study of blood T cell repertoires in COVID-19. Produced via immunoSEQ multiplex PCR; TCRdb's table is partial and in-frame only. The profile shows approximately 200,000 clones, about 79% of them singletons. The sequenced material came from PBMCs or T cells enriched from blood (not recorded which). The receptors were sampled from a woman between 40 and 50 years old with acute COVID-19. CDR3s include the opening cysteine and the closing phenylalanine or tryptophan. A D gene is named only where the DNA matches it firmly. Clone sizes are given selectively: once, few, many, or a class where the clone is expanded.

TRBD1	TRBV7-9	once	TRBJ2-2	CAGGQGDTGELFF	TGTGCCGGGGGACAGGGGGACACCGGGGAGCTGTTTTTT
-	TRBV6-5	-	TRBJ2-1	CASSPPAVHNEQFF	TGTGCCAGCAGTCCGCCTGCGGTCCACAATGAGCAGTTCTTC
-	TRBV10-3	-	TRBJ2-1	CAISQGNEQFF	TGTGCCATCTCGCAGGGAAATGAGCAGTTCTTC
-	TRBV7-9	-	TRBJ1-4	CASSSLSLGKNHEKLFF	TGTGCCAGCAGCTCCCTATCGCTAGGAAAGAACCATGAAAAACTGTTTTTT
TRBD2	TRBV7-2	-	TRBJ2-1	CASSLAGGNEQFF	TGTGCCAGCAGCTTAGCGGGGGGGAATGAGCAGTTCTTC
TRBD1	TRBV19	-	TRBJ1-4	CASSKPGQGNEKLFF	TGTGCCAGTAGTAAACCGGGACAGGGGAATGAAAAACTGTTTTTT
TRBD1	TRBV7-9	-	TRBJ1-2	CASSDRVYGYTF	TGTGCCAGCAGCGACAGGGTTTATGGCTACACCTTC
TRBD2	TRBV3-1/TRBV3-2	-	TRBJ2-1	CASSQGLAGRNEQFF	TGTGCCAGCAGCCAGGGACTAGCGGGACGGAATGAGCAGTTCTTC
-	TRBV30	-	TRBJ2-5	CAWAGYFGGETQYF	TGTGCCTGGGCGGGATACTTCGGCGGTGAGACCCAGTACTTC
TRBD1	TRBV5-1	-	TRBJ1-3	CASSPGQGLNTIYF	TGCGCCAGCAGCCCGGGACAGGGGTTGAACACCATATATTTT
-	TRBV2	once	TRBJ1-1	CASSEAVGPSSTGAEAFF	TGTGCCAGCAGTGAAGCCGTAGGGCCTTCCTCGACGGGGGCTGAAGCTTTCTTT
TRBD2	TRBV5-1	-	TRBJ2-1	CASSRGGQDEQFF	TGCGCCAGCAGCCGCGGGGGGCAGGATGAGCAGTTCTTC
TRBD2	TRBV5-5	-	TRBJ2-3	CASSLGASGSTDTQYF	TGTGCCAGCAGCTTGGGGGCTAGCGGGTCCACAGATACGCAGTATTTT
TRBD2	TRBV9	-	TRBJ2-2	CASSVASGGAKSGELFF	TGTGCCAGCAGCGTAGCAAGCGGGGGGGCCAAGTCCGGGGAGCTGTTTTTT
-	TRBV12-3/TRBV12-4	-	TRBJ2-2	CASSFGGTGELFF	TGTGCCAGCAGTTTCGGCGGGACCGGGGAGCTGTTTTTT
-	TRBV19	-	TRBJ1-6	CASSMRGNNSPLHF	TGTGCCAGTAGTATGAGAGGGAATAATTCACCCCTCCACTTT
TRBD2	TRBV23-1	-	TRBJ2-7	CASSQSGLAGASYEQYF	TGCGCCAGCAGTCAAAGTGGGCTAGCGGGAGCCTCCTACGAGCAGTACTTC
-	TRBV28	-	TRBJ1-5	CASSLGARVFGQPQHF	TGTGCCAGCAGTTTGGGGGCTAGAGTTTTCGGTCAGCCCCAGCATTTT
TRBD2	TRBV6-4	-	TRBJ2-1	CASSEGGGAAEQFF	TGTGCCAGCAGTGAGGGCGGGGGGGCAGCTGAGCAGTTCTTC
TRBD1	TRBV30	-	TRBJ1-6	CAWSWTGISYNSPLHF	TGTGCCTGGAGTTGGACAGGAATCTCCTATAATTCACCCCTCCACTTT
TRBD1	TRBV6-1	-	TRBJ1-1	CASSEYRGFTEAFF	TGTGCCAGCAGTGAATACAGGGGGTTCACTGAAGCTTTCTTT
-	TRBV5-1	-	TRBJ1-1	CASTHGIRDISPEAFF	TGCGCCAGCACCCACGGGATAAGGGACATTTCCCCTGAAGCTTTCTTT
-	TRBV2	-	TRBJ2-1	CASSRTPDPYNEQFF	TGTGCCAGCAGTAGGACTCCCGACCCTTACAATGAGCAGTTCTTC
-	TRBV4-1	-	TRBJ2-7	CASSQSEGGGFLYEQYF	TGCGCCAGCAGCCAGTCAGAGGGTGGCGGGTTCCTCTACGAGCAGTACTTC
-	TRBV5-1	-	TRBJ1-2	CASSTGRQANYGYTF	TGCGCCAGCAGCACTGGGAGACAGGCTAACTATGGCTACACCTTC
-	TRBV5-1	-	TRBJ2-1	CASSLTGRDNEQFF	TGCGCCAGCAGCTTGACAGGCCGGGACAATGAGCAGTTCTTC
-	TRBV6-2/TRBV6-3	-	TRBJ1-1	CASSYSAGAGTEAFF	TGTGCCAGCAGTTACTCGGCAGGGGCAGGCACTGAAGCTTTCTTT
-	TRBV10-3	-	TRBJ2-7	CAISDRGNSYEQYF	TGTGCCATCAGTGATAGGGGCAACTCCTACGAGCAGTACTTC
TRBD2	TRBV18	-	TRBJ2-1	CASSPIRLAGRSYNEQFF	TGTGCCAGCTCACCAATCAGACTAGCGGGCCGCTCCTACAATGAGCAGTTCTTC
TRBD1	TRBV4-1	few	TRBJ2-7	CASSPAPGQGFEQYF	TGCGCCAGCAGCCCAGCCCCGGGACAGGGGTTCGAGCAGTACTTC
-	TRBV4-3	-	TRBJ1-5	CASSQEAEGVFGNQPQHF	TGCGCCAGCAGCCAAGAGGCTGAGGGGGTCTTTGGCAATCAGCCCCAGCATTTT
TRBD2	TRBV5-4	-	TRBJ2-3	CASRSPPGGGTDTQYF	TGTGCCAGCAGATCTCCTCCGGGGGGTGGCACAGATACGCAGTATTTT
-	TRBV7-2	-	TRBJ2-7	CASSLVGGIYEQYF	TGTGCCAGCAGCTTAGTTGGGGGGATCTACGAGCAGTACTTC
-	TRBV11-2	-	TRBJ1-1	CASSFGRGTEAFF	TGTGCCAGCAGCTTCGGGAGGGGCACTGAAGCTTTCTTT
TRBD1	TRBV5-4	-	TRBJ2-3	CASSLRTGGFTDTQYF	TGTGCCAGCAGCTTACGGACAGGGGGCTTCACAGATACGCAGTATTTT
-	TRBV5-1	-	TRBJ2-5	CASSGGTLIQETQYF	TGCGCCAGCAGCGGCGGGACTCTTATTCAAGAGACCCAGTACTTC
TRBD2	TRBV7-2	-	TRBJ2-6	CASSLLAGTGANVLTF	TGTGCCAGCAGCCTCCTAGCGGGAACTGGGGCCAACGTCCTGACTTTC
-	TRBV7-2	-	TRBJ2-5	CASSGGPQETQYF	TGTGCCAGCAGTGGAGGACCCCAAGAGACCCAGTACTTC
TRBD1	TRBV27	-	TRBJ2-6	CASSLGQGGPGANVLTF	TGTGCCAGCAGTCTCGGACAGGGGGGCCCCGGGGCCAACGTCCTGACTTTC
-	TRBV20-1	-	TRBJ1-2	CSARGWEGYTF	TGCAGTGCTCGCGGGTGGGAAGGCTACACCTTC
-	TRBV6-1	-	TRBJ1-6	CASSEVGGQPNSPLHF	TGTGCCAGCAGTGAAGTAGGAGGACAGCCTAATTCACCCCTCCACTTT
-	TRBV6-2/TRBV6-3	once	TRBJ1-2	CASSSRDLYGYTF	TGTGCCAGCAGTTCCAGGGATCTCTATGGCTACACCTTC